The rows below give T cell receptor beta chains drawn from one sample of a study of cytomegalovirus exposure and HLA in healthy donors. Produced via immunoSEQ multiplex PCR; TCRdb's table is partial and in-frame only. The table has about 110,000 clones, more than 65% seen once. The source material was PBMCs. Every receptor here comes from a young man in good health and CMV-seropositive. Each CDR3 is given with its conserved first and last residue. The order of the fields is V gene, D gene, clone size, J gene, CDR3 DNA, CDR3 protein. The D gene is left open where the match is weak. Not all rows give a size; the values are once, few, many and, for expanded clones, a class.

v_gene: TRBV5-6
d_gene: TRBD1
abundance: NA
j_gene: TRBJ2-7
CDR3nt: TGTGCCAGCAGCCCCCTCAGGGGGTTGATGGCCTACGAGCAGTACTTC
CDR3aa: CASSPLRGLMAYEQYF

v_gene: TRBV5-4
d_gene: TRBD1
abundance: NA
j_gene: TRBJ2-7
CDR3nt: TGTGCCAGCAGCTTGGACCCGACAGGGGGCCCCTTAGGCGAGCAGTACTTC
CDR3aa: CASSLDPTGGPLGEQYF

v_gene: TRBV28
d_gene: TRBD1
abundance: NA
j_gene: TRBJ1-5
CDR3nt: TGTGCCAGCACTCCCACAGGGACAGGCCAGCCCCAGCATTTT
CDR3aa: CASTPTGTGQPQHF

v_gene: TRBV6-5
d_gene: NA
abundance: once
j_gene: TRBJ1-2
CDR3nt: TGTGCCAGCAGTTACTTCGCACAGGGTAATGGAGGCTACACCTTC
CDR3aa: CASSYFAQGNGGYTF

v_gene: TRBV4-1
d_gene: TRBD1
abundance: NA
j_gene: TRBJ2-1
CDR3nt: TGCGCCAGCAGGCAGGGACAGAGCTCCTACAATGAGCAGTTCTTC
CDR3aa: CASRQGQSSYNEQFF

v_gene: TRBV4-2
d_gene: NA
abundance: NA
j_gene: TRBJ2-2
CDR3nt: TGTGCCAGCAGCCAAGCGGTCGGGGAGCTGTTTTTT
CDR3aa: CASSQAVGELFF

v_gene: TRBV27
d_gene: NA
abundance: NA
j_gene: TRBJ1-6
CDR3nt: TGTGCCAGCAGTCCCCATCCCGGGTCCTCGAATTCACCCCTCCACTTT
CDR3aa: CASSPHPGSSNSPLHF

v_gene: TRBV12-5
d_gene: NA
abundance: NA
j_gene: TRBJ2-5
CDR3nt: TGTGCTAGTGGTTCACAAGAGACCCAGTACTTC
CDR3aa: CASGSQETQYF

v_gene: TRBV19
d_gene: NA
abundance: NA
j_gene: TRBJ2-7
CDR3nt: TGTGCCAGTAGTCCCCAGGGGGGAGGCGAGCGGTACTTC
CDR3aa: CASSPQGGGERYF

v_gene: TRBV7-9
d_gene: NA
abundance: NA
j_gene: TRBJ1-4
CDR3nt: TGTGCCAGCAGCTTAGCACAACGGGCGGGAAAACTGTTTTTT
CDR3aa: CASSLAQRAGKLFF